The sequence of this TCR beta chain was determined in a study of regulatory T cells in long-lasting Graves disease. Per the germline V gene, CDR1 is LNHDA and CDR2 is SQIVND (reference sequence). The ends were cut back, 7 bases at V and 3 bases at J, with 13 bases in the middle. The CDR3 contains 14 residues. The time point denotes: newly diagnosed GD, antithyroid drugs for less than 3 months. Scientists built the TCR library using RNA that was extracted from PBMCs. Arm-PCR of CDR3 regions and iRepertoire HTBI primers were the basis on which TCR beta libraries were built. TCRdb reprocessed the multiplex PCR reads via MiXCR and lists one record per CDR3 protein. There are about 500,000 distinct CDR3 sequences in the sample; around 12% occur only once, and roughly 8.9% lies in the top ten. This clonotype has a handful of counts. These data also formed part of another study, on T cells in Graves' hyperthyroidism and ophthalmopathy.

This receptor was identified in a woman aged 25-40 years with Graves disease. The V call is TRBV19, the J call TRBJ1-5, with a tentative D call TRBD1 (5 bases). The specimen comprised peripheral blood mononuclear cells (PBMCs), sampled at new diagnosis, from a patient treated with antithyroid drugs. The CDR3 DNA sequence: TGTGCCAGTACCAGCGGACATGACAATCAGCCCCAGCATTTT. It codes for CASTSGHDNQPQHF.